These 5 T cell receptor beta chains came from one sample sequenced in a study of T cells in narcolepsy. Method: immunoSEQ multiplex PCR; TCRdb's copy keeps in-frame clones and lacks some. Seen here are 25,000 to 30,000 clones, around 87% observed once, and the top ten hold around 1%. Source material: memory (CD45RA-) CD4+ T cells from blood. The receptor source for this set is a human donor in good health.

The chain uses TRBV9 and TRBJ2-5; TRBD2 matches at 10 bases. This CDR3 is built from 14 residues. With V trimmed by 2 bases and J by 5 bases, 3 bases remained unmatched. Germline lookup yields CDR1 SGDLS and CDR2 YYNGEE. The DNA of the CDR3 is TGTGCCAGCAGCGTTGCAGCGGGGGGGGAGACCCAGTACTTC. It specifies CASSVAAGGETQYF.

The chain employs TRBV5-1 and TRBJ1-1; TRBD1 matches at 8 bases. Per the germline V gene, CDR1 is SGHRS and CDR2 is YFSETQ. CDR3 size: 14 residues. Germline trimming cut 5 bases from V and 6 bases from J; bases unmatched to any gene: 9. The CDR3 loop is CASRLMTGDAEAFF. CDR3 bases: TGCGCCAGCAGACTGATGACAGGGGACGCTGAAGCTTTCTTT. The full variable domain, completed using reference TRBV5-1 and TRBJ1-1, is KAGVTQTPRYLIKTRGQQVTLSCSPISGHRSVSWYQQTPGQGLQFLFEYFSETQRNKGNFPGRFSGRQFSNSRSEMNVSTLELGDSALYLCASRLMTGDAEAFFGQGTRLTVV.

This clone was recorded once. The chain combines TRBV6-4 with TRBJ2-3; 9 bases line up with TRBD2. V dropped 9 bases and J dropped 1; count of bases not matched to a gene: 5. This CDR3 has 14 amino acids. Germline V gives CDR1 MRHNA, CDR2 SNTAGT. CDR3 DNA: TGTGCCAGAAAGGCGGGGGGGCGCACAGATACGCAGTATTTT. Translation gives CARKAGGRTDTQYF.

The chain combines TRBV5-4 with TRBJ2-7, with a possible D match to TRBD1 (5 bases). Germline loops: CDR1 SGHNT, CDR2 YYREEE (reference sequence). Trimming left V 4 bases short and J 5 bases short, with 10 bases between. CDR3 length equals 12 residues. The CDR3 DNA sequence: TGTGCCAGCAGCCAAAACAGGAACGAGCAGTACTTC. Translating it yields CASSQNRNEQYF.

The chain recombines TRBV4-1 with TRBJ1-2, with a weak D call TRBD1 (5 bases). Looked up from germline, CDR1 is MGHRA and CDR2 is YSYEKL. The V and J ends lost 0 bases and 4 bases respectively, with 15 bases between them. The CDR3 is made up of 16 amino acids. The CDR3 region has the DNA TGCGCCAGCAGCCAAGAAGGGTCCAGGGATCGCTATGGCTACACCTTC. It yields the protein CASSQEGSRDRYGYTF.